The 21 T cell receptor beta chains below come from one sample, sequenced in a study of graft-versus-host responses after intestinal transplantation (dated by TCRdb to 2020 to 2023). The method behind the library was the immunoSEQ multiplex PCR assay. TCRdb took this table from immuneACCESS and kept in-frame rearrangements with V and J called. Such tables lack part of the clones; where checked against another copy, unresolved V genes explain under half of the gap, and the rest is unexplained. Recorded for this sample are approximately 90,000 clones; roughly 80% of them occurred a single time. Of the sample, more than 0.8% is held by the ten largest clones. Their antigen targets remain unknown. The sample's time point label, decoded: cells obtained before transplantation from donor or recipient. Sample: unstimulated CD4+ T cells sorted from spleen or lymph node cells, taken before intestinal transplant. These TCRs come from a human donor who received an intestinal transplant.

The chain has TRBV10-3 and TRBJ2-3; TRBD2 is a possible D gene (7 bases). Germline V gene sequence: CDR1 ENHRY, CDR2 SYGVKD. The CDR3 spans 16 residues. Trimming took 6 bases from V and 1 from J, leaving 17 bases between them. DNA for the CDR3: TGTGCCATCAGCGGCAGCGGGAAGGGGGGCACAGATACGCAGTATTTT. It specifies CAISGSGKGGTDTQYF.

Only one count was recorded for this clone. The chain employs TRBV27 and TRBJ2-1, with TRBD2 identical over 9 bases. J was trimmed by 7 bases and V by 2 bases; bases with no gene match: 6. This CDR3 spans 15 amino acids. Germline CDR1 is MNHEY and CDR2 is SMNVEV (reference sequence). CDR3 protein: CASSLRAGGENEQFF. CDR3 coding DNA: TGTGCCAGCAGTTTACGAGCGGGAGGAGAAAATGAGCAGTTCTTC.

J is TRBJ2-7 and V is TRBV6-8; 8 nucleotides line up with TRBD2. Looked up from germline, CDR1 is MNHGY and CDR2 is SAAAGT. CDR3 length equals 16 residues. The V and J ends lost 7 bases and 4 bases, in that order; junction bases with no gene match: 15. Here the CDR3 reads CASKLLPGGQPYEQYF. The CDR3 bases are TGTGCCAGCAAACTTCTACCGGGAGGGCAACCGTACGAGCAGTACTTC.

In its sample, this clone was seen a few times. V and J are TRBV5-1 and TRBJ2-2; TRBD1 might be the D (6 bases). Deletions cut 3 bases from V and 0 bases from J, with 9 bases between. Germline CDR1 is SGHRS and CDR2 is YFSETQ. The CDR3 consists of 15 residues. CDR3 in amino acids: CASSWDTANTGELFF. In nucleotides, the CDR3 is TGCGCCAGCAGCTGGGACACCGCGAACACCGGGGAGCTGTTTTTT.

The V gene is TRBV5-1, the J gene TRBJ2-6, with D uncertain. V lost 3 bases and J lost 0, with 10 bases in between. CDR3 length: 16 residues. Germline V lookup: CDR1 SGHRS, CDR2 YFSETQ. The CDR3 DNA reads TGCGCCAGCAGCTACCCCAGGTACTCTGGGGCCAACGTCCTGACTTTC. Its translation: CASSYPRYSGANVLTF.

This clone showed up just once. The V gene is TRBV5-1, the J gene TRBJ2-2; D perhaps matches TRBD2 (7 bases). The CDR3 contains 15 residues. V shed 0 bases and J shed 4 bases, with 10 bases lying between them. Germline CDR1 SGHRS, CDR2 YFSETQ. CDR3 loop: CASSLAGGATGELFF. The CDR3 DNA is TGCGCCAGCAGCTTGGCGGGGGGCGCCACCGGGGAGCTGTTTTTT.

This clone showed up many times. The chain is built from TRBV5-6 and TRBJ1-4; tentatively, D is TRBD1 (5 bases). CDR3 length: 15 residues. Germline V lookup: CDR1 SGHDT, CDR2 YYEEEE. The V end lost 1 base, the J end lost 6 bases, and 13 bases lay between the germline ends. The CDR3 DNA reads as TGTGCCAGCAGCTTGTCCCCAGGGACTGATGAAAAACTGTTTTTT. Amino acids: CASSLSPGTDEKLFF.

V is TRBV2 and J is TRBJ2-3, with D tentatively TRBD1 (5 bases). The CDR3 totals 15 residues. Germline V gene data show CDR1 as SNHLY and CDR2 as FYNNEI. V lost 2 bases and J 4 bases, leaving 13 bases between the germline ends. This CDR3 is CASSEPGPQSDTQYF. CDR3 DNA: TGTGCCAGCAGTGAACCAGGGCCGCAGTCAGATACGCAGTATTTT.

V usage is TRBV5-1 and J usage is TRBJ1-2, with TRBD1 identical over 9 bases. CDR1 is SGHRS, CDR2 YFSETQ, per germline. The V and J ends lost 3 bases and 3 bases, in that order; junction bases with no gene match: 0. There are 13 residues in the CDR3. CDR3 sequence: CASSWDRDYGYTF. For the CDR3, the DNA is TGCGCCAGCAGCTGGGACAGGGACTATGGCTACACCTTC.

Notes on this clone: Relative to the germline gene, one junction end is altered; a read error may explain this. The chain carries TRBV2 and TRBJ1-1, with a tentative D call TRBD1 (5 bases). The germline gives CDR1 SNHLY, CDR2 FYNNEI. CDR3 length equals 13 residues. The CDR3 loop is CASSGQGEPDAFF. CDR3 DNA sequence: TGTGCCAGCAGTGGACAAGGGGAACCTGACGCTTTCTTT.

The rearrangement uses TRBV7-3 and TRBJ1-5; TRBD1 matches at 7 bases. CDR3 size: 13 residues. V was pared by 2 bases and J by 9 bases, with 4 bases of the junction left unmatched. Germline assignment: CDR1 SGHTA and CDR2 FQGTGA. CDR3 loop: CASSLDRDGPQHF. The CDR3 DNA follows: TGTGCCAGCAGCTTAGACAGGGATGGGCCCCAGCATTTT.

The rearrangement uses TRBV13 and TRBJ2-1; 11 bases agree with TRBD2. The CDR3 extends over 14 amino acids. Germline V gene lookup returns CDR1 PRHDT and CDR2 FYEKMQ (reference sequence). With 5 bases clipped from V and 8 bases from J, the junction kept 5 bases outside the gene matches. CDR3 sequence reads: CASSPTSGNDEQFF. The DNA of the CDR3 is TGTGCCAGCAGCCCGACTAGCGGGAACGATGAGCAGTTCTTC.

The V and J genes are TRBV5-1 and TRBJ2-5; 14 nucleotides agree with TRBD2. CDR3 size: 17 residues. The trim removed 3 bases at V and 2 bases at J, leaving 6 bases unmatched. The V gene's germline CDR1 is SGHRS and CDR2 YFSETQ. For the CDR3, the DNA is TGCGCCAGCAGCTGGGGACTAGCGGGAGCTCCACAAGAGACCCAGTACTTC. As protein: CASSWGLAGAPQETQYF.

The chain links TRBV7-9 to TRBJ1-1; D is undetermined. This CDR3 comprises 16 residues. Germline V CDR1 and CDR2: SEHNR, FQNEAQ (reference sequence). V was pared by 1 base and J by 0 bases, with 12 bases between. The CDR3 region is CASSLGGSNMNTEAFF. CDR3 nucleotides: TGTGCCAGCAGCTTAGGAGGCAGCAACATGAACACTGAAGCTTTCTTT.

The V call is TRBV2, the J call TRBJ2-2; perhaps TRBD2 as D (6 bases). CDR1 SNHLY and CDR2 FYNNEI come from the germline V gene. Between the trimmed V and J ends, which lost 8 bases and 3 bases, there was a span of 16 bases. This CDR3 spans 15 amino acids. This chain's CDR3 is CASQGGQLYTGELFF. The CDR3 region has the DNA TGTGCCAGCCAAGGAGGGCAGTTGTACACCGGGGAGCTGTTTTTT.

This chain connects TRBV6-5 to TRBJ1-5, with D maybe TRBD1 (6 bases). V lost 4 bases and J 0 bases, leaving 10 bases between the germline ends. The CDR3 sequence is 15 residues long. Per germline, CDR1 MNHEY and CDR2 SVGAGI. The CDR3 coding sequence is TGTGCCAGCAGTTTAGAACAGGGTAGCAATCAGCCCCAGCATTTT. This gives the protein CASSLEQGSNQPQHF.

The chain is built from TRBV5-1 and TRBJ2-3; 11 bases match TRBD2. J lost 5 bases, V lost 4 bases, and 6 bases had no gene match. From germline, CDR1 is SGHRS and CDR2 YFSETQ. This CDR3 contains 15 residues. The CDR3 protein is CASSISGRAGDTQYF. CDR3 DNA sequence: TGCGCCAGCAGCATTAGCGGGAGGGCCGGAGATACGCAGTATTTT.

This clone has just one count. This sequence joins TRBV7-2 and TRBJ2-7; 10 bases align to TRBD2. Germline V gene lookup returns CDR1 SGHTA and CDR2 FQGNSA. The CDR3 has 15 amino acids. Trimming cost V 5 bases and J 1 base; bases outside gene matches: 5. CDR3 sequence (DNA): TGTGCCAGCAGCCAACTAGCGGGGACGTCCTACGAGCAGTACTTC. As protein: CASSQLAGTSYEQYF.

CDR3 nucleotides: TGTGCCAGCAGCCCCCGACAGGGGGGCACTGAAGCTTTCTTT. Its protein is CASSPRQGGTEAFF. The genes are TRBV11-2 and TRBJ1-1; 9 positions agree with TRBD1. Germline values: CDR1 SGHAT, CDR2 FQNNGV. J gave up 4 bases and V 5 bases, and 5 bases lay outside the gene matches. The CDR3 spans 14 residues.

A single count supports this clone. The J gene is TRBJ2-7, the V gene TRBV27; 7 bases line up with TRBD1. Germline V gene sequence: CDR1 MNHEY, CDR2 SMNVEV (reference sequence). CDR3 length: 14 residues. Unmatched junction bases numbered 8, after V lost 5 bases and J lost 4 bases. CDR3 amino acids: CASSPLGQKYEQYF. The DNA of the CDR3 is TGTGCCAGCAGTCCCTTGGGACAGAAGTACGAGCAGTACTTC.

The rearrangement uses TRBV6-1 and TRBJ2-5; D might be TRBD1 (6 bases). CDR1 is MNHNS and CDR2 is SASEGT in the germline V gene. The length of the CDR3 is 15 residues. Trimming took off 1 base at V and 4 bases at J, with 13 bases between the two ends. The CDR3 here is CASSEDGGRGETQYF. In DNA form, the CDR3 reads TGTGCCAGCAGTGAAGATGGGGGCCGGGGAGAGACCCAGTACTTC.